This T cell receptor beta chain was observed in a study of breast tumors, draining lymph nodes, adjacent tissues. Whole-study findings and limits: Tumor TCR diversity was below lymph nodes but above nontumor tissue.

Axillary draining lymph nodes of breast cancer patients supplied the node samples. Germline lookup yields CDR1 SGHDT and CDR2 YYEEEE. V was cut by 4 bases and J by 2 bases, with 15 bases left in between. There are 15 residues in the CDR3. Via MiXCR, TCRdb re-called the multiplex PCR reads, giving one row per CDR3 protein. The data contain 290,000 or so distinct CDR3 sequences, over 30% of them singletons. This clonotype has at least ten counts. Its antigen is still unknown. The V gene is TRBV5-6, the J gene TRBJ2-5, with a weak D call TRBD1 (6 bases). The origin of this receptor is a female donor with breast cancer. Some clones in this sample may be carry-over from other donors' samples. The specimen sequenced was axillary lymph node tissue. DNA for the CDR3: TGTGCCAGCAGCGTCGACAGGCTGCGGCAAGAGACCCAGTACTTC. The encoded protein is CASSVDRLRQETQYF.